A single sample is the source of the 10 T cell receptor beta chains below, sequenced in a study of blood T cell repertoires in COVID-19 (dated by TCRdb to about 2020). The library was obtained by the immunoSEQ multiplex PCR assay. TCRdb took this table from immuneACCESS and kept in-frame rearrangements with V and J called. Such tables lack part of the clones; where checked against another copy, unresolved V genes explain under half of the gap, and the rest is unexplained. Within this sample are around 81,000 clones, with around four fifths of them counted one time only. The ten largest clones represent 3.4% of the sample. Sequences were obtained from peripheral blood. Receptors originate from a middle-aged man with acute or convalescent COVID-19.

This chain links TRBV29-1 with TRBJ2-5; a weak D match, TRBD1 (6 bases). Germline V gives CDR1 SQVTM, CDR2 ANQGSEA. This CDR3 comprises 12 residues. V shed 1 base and J shed 5 bases, with 8 bases lying between them. The CDR3 spells CSVEVTGETQYF. The CDR3 bases are TGCAGCGTTGAAGTAACAGGGGAGACCCAGTACTTC.

V gene TRBV6-4 combines with J gene TRBJ2-3, with D maybe TRBD2 (5 bases). Deletions cut 3 bases from V and 4 bases from J, with 11 bases between. This CDR3 has 14 residues. In germline, CDR1 is MRHNA, CDR2 SNTAGT. The CDR3 nucleotides read TGTGCCAGCAGTGATGGCGGAGGCTCAGATACGCAGTATTTT. Its translation is CASSDGGGSDTQYF.

The chain employs TRBV12-3 or TRBV12-4 and TRBJ1-1; D gene unclear. V was clipped by 0 bases and J by 2 bases, with 4 bases between them. CDR3 size: 13 residues. The CDR3 region is CASSLASNTEAFF. CDR3 coding DNA: TGTGCCAGCAGTTTAGCCAGTAACACTGAAGCTTTCTTT.

The chain couples TRBV6-6 to TRBJ2-1; 7 nucleotides agree with TRBD2. Germline lookup yields CDR1 MNHNY and CDR2 SVGAGI (reference sequence). This CDR3 comprises 15 residues. V lost 6 bases, J lost 7 bases, and 12 bases stayed unmatched. CDR3 protein: CASREGLGRGNEQFF. In DNA, the CDR3 is TGTGCCAGCAGGGAAGGACTAGGGCGCGGAAATGAGCAGTTCTTC.

In this sample, this clone turned up a few times. The chain employs TRBV9 and TRBJ2-2; 14 bases agree with TRBD2. CDR3 size: 19 residues. V shed 4 bases and J 6 bases; nucleotides not matched to a gene: 14. CDR1 and CDR2 from the germline V gene are SGDLS and YYNGEE. This CDR3 reads CASSPWGTSGSRMAGELFF. As DNA, the CDR3 is TGTGCCAGCAGCCCTTGGGGGACTAGCGGGAGTCGGATGGCCGGGGAGCTGTTTTTT.

This chain uses TRBV29-1 with TRBJ1-4, with TRBD1 identical over 9 bases. Germline V gene lookup returns CDR1 SQVTM and CDR2 ANQGSEA. This CDR3 is built from 13 residues. Trimming at V came to 6 bases and at J to 5 bases, leaving 4 bases not matched to a gene. The chain's CDR3 is CSVNRGLNEKLFF. CDR3 nucleotides: TGCAGCGTGAACAGGGGGCTGAATGAAAAACTGTTTTTT. The entire variable domain, with the rest obtained from reference TRBV29-1 and TRBJ1-4, is as follows: SAVISQKPSRDICQRGTSLTIQCQVDSQVTMMFWYRQQPGQSLTLIATANQGSEATYESGFVIDKFPISRPNLTFSTLTVSNMSPEDSSIYLCSVNRGLNEKLFFGSGTQLSVL.

The CDR3, as DNA: TGTGCCACCTCACGTCAGGGGGACACACCAGATACGCAGTATTTT. Its protein product is CATSRQGDTPDTQYF. This sequence joins TRBV21-1 and TRBJ2-3; TRBD1 is the table's D call and was not checked against the DNA. TRBV21-1 is designated a pseudogene. The CDR3 is 15 amino acids.

This clone was found once. This chain links TRBV2 with TRBJ2-7, with 11 bases that match TRBD1. CDR1 and CDR2 (germline): SNHLY, FYNNEI. The CDR3 loop spans 14 amino acids. Unmatched junction bases numbered 5, after V lost 4 bases and J lost 6 bases. The CDR3 sequence: CASSGTGGRGEQYF. The CDR3 nucleotides read TGTGCCAGCAGTGGGACAGGGGGCCGGGGCGAGCAGTACTTC.

This clone was observed once. The chain carries TRBV5-6 and TRBJ1-2; D is possibly TRBD1 (5 bases). The CDR3 extends over 12 amino acids. Germline V gene data show CDR1 as SGHDT and CDR2 as YYEEEE. Trimming took 2 bases from V and 7 from J, leaving 9 bases between them. The chain's CDR3 is CASSFGTRGYTF. DNA of the CDR3: TGTGCCAGCAGCTTCGGGACTCGTGGCTACACCTTC.

The gene calls are TRBV7-6 and TRBJ1-2; 7 bases are a match to TRBD1. The V gene's germline CDR1 is SGHVS and CDR2 FNYEAQ. The CDR3 is made up of 15 amino acids. Trimming cost V 0 bases and J 4 bases; bases outside gene matches: 5. The CDR3 region is CASSLARGQSYGYTF. The CDR3, as DNA: TGTGCCAGCAGCTTAGCGCGGGGACAGAGCTATGGCTACACCTTC.